This is a list of T cell receptor beta chains from one sample in a study of blood T cell repertoires in COVID-19. The table came from immunoSEQ multiplex PCR; TCRdb's copy has only in-frame clones and leaves some out. The repertoire includes 100,000 to 150,000 clones, approximately 74% of them detected once, and less than 6.5% sits in the top ten. The sample was peripheral blood. These receptors all stem from a man aged 55 to 70 with acute or convalescent COVID-19. Each CDR3 is given with its conserved first and last residue. A D gene is named only where the DNA matches it firmly. Size is omitted from some rows. Given values are once, few, many or a class for expanded clones.

d_call,cdr3_length,j_call,clone_size,v_call,cdr3_nt,cdr3_aa
NA,12,TRBJ1-2,NA,TRBV3-1/TRBV3-2,TGTGCCAGCGCTTTTAACGGGGTTGGCTACACCTTC,CASAFNGVGYTF
NA,15,TRBJ1-5,NA,TRBV18,TGTGCCAGCTCAGATCAACTAGGAGGCAATCAGCCCCAGCATTTT,CASSDQLGGNQPQHF
TRBD2,14,TRBJ2-7,NA,TRBV2,TGTGCCAGCAGAACCGGGACTAGCAATCGGGAGCAGTACTTC,CASRTGTSNREQYF
NA,16,TRBJ1-1,few,TRBV2,TGTGCCAGCAGTCGTACAGGACAGAGGATGAACACTGAAGCTTTCTTT,CASSRTGQRMNTEAFF
TRBD1,19,TRBJ2-6,NA,TRBV18,TGTGCCAGCTCACCTAGACAGGGGGCGCCTGGGGCTGGGGCCAACGTCCTGACTTTC,CASSPRQGAPGAGANVLTF
TRBD1,14,TRBJ1-5,NA,TRBV2,TGTGCCAGCAGTGAGGGGACAGGGATTCAGCCCCAGCATTTT,CASSEGTGIQPQHF
NA,14,TRBJ1-2,NA,TRBV29-1,TGCAGCGTTGAATCATTGCTTGAGGGCTATGGCTACACCTTC,CSVESLLEGYGYTF
NA,13,TRBJ2-4,NA,TRBV29-1,TGCAGCGTTGTTTGGGGGCTGAAAAACATTCAGTACTTC,CSVVWGLKNIQYF
TRBD1,18,TRBJ1-2,few,TRBV5-1,TGCGCCAGCAGCTTGGCCCGGGACAGGAGGGCCCTAGACTATGGCTACACCTTC,CASSLARDRRALDYGYTF
TRBD1,15,TRBJ1-5,NA,TRBV7-2,TGTGCCAGCAGCTCTTGGACAGGCAGCAATCAGCCCCAGCATTTT,CASSSWTGSNQPQHF
NA,14,TRBJ1-1,NA,TRBV11-2,TGTGCCAGCAAGGAGGAACAGCAGAACACTGAAGCTTTCTTT,CASKEEQQNTEAFF
NA,14,TRBJ2-5,NA,TRBV6-6,TGTGCCAGCAGTCTAACAGGGAACCAAGAGACCCAGTACTTC,CASSLTGNQETQYF
NA,11,TRBJ1-2,few,TRBV27,TGTGCCACAGGGGTGGGCTATGGCTACACCTTC,CATGVGYGYTF
NA,19,TRBJ1-6,NA,TRBV13,TGTGCCAGCAGCTTAGAGGGGGTTCAGGGCTCCCGATATAATTCACCCCTCCACTTT,CASSLEGVQGSRYNSPLHF
TRBD2,18,TRBJ2-1,NA,TRBV5-1,TGCGCCAGCAGCTTGGCATATAGCGGGGGGGCCGATTACAATGAGCAGTTCTTC,CASSLAYSGGADYNEQFF
NA,14,TRBJ1-2,NA,TRBV6-4,TGTGCCAGCAGTGACTCGTGGCAGGTATGTGGCTACACCTTC,CASSDSWQVCGYTF
NA,16,TRBJ2-2,few,TRBV11-2,TGTGCCAGCAGCTTAGGAACAGGGCGGAACACCGGGGAGCTGTTTTTT,CASSLGTGRNTGELFF
NA,12,TRBJ2-1,NA,TRBV27,TGTGCCAGCAGCCAGATTATGAATGAGCAGTTCTTC,CASSQIMNEQFF
NA,14,TRBJ2-1,NA,TRBV7-9,TGTGCCAGCAGTCCTAATCTAAAGCTCAATGAGCAGTTCTTC,CASSPNLKLNEQFF
TRBD2,18,TRBJ2-7,once,TRBV10-3,TGTGCCATCAGTGTCCCCCTTATAGCGGGAGGGCTTTCCTACGAGCAGTACTTC,CAISVPLIAGGLSYEQYF
TRBD1,16,TRBJ1-1,few,TRBV5-1,TGCGCCAGCAGCTTTGCCCCACAGGGGACCAACACTGAAGCTTTCTTT,CASSFAPQGTNTEAFF
TRBD2,16,TRBJ2-7,NA,TRBV11-3,TGTGCCAGCAGCGGGGGACAGACTAGCGGCTCCTACGAGCAGTACTTC,CASSGGQTSGSYEQYF
NA,11,TRBJ1-2,NA,TRBV20-1,TGCAGCGTCGGGTCTAACTATGGCTACACCTTC,CSVGSNYGYTF
TRBD2,16,TRBJ2-1,NA,TRBV9,TGTGCCAGCAGCGTACCCGGGTTAGCGGGAGGCGGTGAGCAGTTCTTC,CASSVPGLAGGGEQFF
TRBD2,15,TRBJ2-4,NA,TRBV2,TGTGCCAGCAGTTTAGCGGGAGGGGGGAGGAACATTCAGTACTTC,CASSLAGGGRNIQYF
NA,13,TRBJ1-5,NA,TRBV12-3/TRBV12-4,TGTGCCAGCAGTTCCCTTACTAATCAGCCCCAGCATTTT,CASSSLTNQPQHF
TRBD1,12,TRBJ1-1,few,TRBV2,TGTGCCAGCAGTGGTTGGGACAGGGAAGCTTTCTTT,CASSGWDREAFF
TRBD1,15,TRBJ1-2,once,TRBV3-1/TRBV3-2,TGTGCCAGCAGCCAGGCAGGGGGCGGGGGCTATGGCTACACCTTC,CASSQAGGGGYGYTF
NA,15,TRBJ1-2,NA,TRBV2,TGTGCCAGCAGTGAAGGTCGGGGGTTAAACTATGGCTACACCTTC,CASSEGRGLNYGYTF
TRBD1,16,TRBJ1-2,NA,TRBV6-1,TGTGCCAGCAGTGGGGTCGAGACAGGGGGTGGGTATGGCTACACCTTC,CASSGVETGGGYGYTF
NA,13,TRBJ1-2,once,TRBV6-5,TGTGCCAGCAGTTACTCGACAGACTATGGCTACACCTTC,CASSYSTDYGYTF
NA,13,TRBJ1-1,NA,TRBV28,TGTGCCAGCAGTTTGCGACAGGCAGTACAAGCTTTCTTT,CASSLRQAVQAFF
NA,12,TRBJ1-2,NA,TRBV7-9,TGTGCCAGCACCAGGATGGGGGCTGGCTACACCTTC,CASTRMGAGYTF
NA,16,TRBJ1-4,NA,TRBV18,TGTGCCAGCTCACCCGGTGGAGGTGCAACTAATGAAAAACTGTTTTTT,CASSPGGGATNEKLFF
TRBD1,14,TRBJ1-2,few,TRBV30,TGTGCCTGGAGTCGGGGGACAGTATCGTATGGCTACACCTTC,CAWSRGTVSYGYTF
NA,14,TRBJ2-1,NA,TRBV3-1/TRBV3-2,TGTGCCAGCAGCCAGAGGGCCTCCGGAAATGAGCAGTTCTTC,CASSQRASGNEQFF
NA,10,TRBJ1-1,once,TRBV29-1,TGCAGCGCAGGGGCCCCGAAGGCTTTCTTT,CSAGAPKAFF
TRBD1,13,TRBJ2-3,NA,TRBV3-1/TRBV3-2,TGTGCCAGCAGAGATTCAGGGGGCCGTACGCAGTATTTT,CASRDSGGRTQYF
TRBD1,14,TRBJ2-7,NA,TRBV5-6,TGTGCCAGCAGCCCCGGGACAGGGTGGGCCGAGCAGTACTTC,CASSPGTGWAEQYF
NA,13,TRBJ2-2,NA,TRBV6-5,TGTGCCAGCAGCCAACTACGCACCGGGGAGCTGTTTTTT,CASSQLRTGELFF
NA,13,TRBJ1-4,NA,TRBV18,TGTGCCAGCTCACCCAGAACTAATGAAAAACTGTTTTTT,CASSPRTNEKLFF
TRBD2,16,TRBJ2-3,NA,TRBV6-4,TGTGCCAGCAGTAAGACTAGCGGGGTGAGCACAGATACGCAGTATTTT,CASSKTSGVSTDTQYF
NA,14,TRBJ1-1,few,TRBV19,TGTGCCAGTAGACCGACAGGCATGAACACTGAAGCTTTCTTT,CASRPTGMNTEAFF
TRBD2,16,TRBJ2-4,NA,TRBV5-1,TGCGCCAGCAGCCAGACTAGCGGGGGAGCCAAAAACATTCAGTACTTC,CASSQTSGGAKNIQYF
TRBD1,14,TRBJ1-5,few,TRBV5-8,TGTGCCAGCAGCACCGGACAGGGGAATCAGCCCCAGCATTTT,CASSTGQGNQPQHF
NA,16,TRBJ1-4,few,TRBV14,TGTGCCAGCAGCCAAGCGAGGCAAGCAACTAATGAAAAACTGTTTTTT,CASSQARQATNEKLFF